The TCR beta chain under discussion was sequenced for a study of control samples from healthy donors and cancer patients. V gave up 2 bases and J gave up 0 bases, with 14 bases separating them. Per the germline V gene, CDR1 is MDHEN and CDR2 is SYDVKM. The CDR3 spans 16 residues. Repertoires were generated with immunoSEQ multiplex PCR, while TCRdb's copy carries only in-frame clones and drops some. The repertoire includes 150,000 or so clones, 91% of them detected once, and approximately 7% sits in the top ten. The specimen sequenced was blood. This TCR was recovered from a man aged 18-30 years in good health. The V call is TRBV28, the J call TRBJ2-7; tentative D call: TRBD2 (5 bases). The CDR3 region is CASSLEGSLSSYEQYF. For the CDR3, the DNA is TGTGCCAGCAGTTTAGAGGGCAGCTTATCCTCCTACGAGCAGTACTTC.